Listed here are 28 T cell receptor beta chains from one sample, sequenced in a study of cytomegalovirus exposure and HLA in healthy donors. PCR employed 60 Vbeta and 13 Jbeta primers. Only in-frame clones appear in the TCRdb table, and some are missing; sequencing was by immunoSEQ multiplex PCR. Seen in this sample are some 80,000 clones; the ten most common clones hold 1.1%. The sequencing sample was made of PBMCs. Receptors were obtained from a woman aged 25 to 39 in good health and CMV-seronegative.

The chain carries TRBV30 and TRBJ2-5; D might be TRBD1 (5 bases). Near its end, the DNA agrees better with TRBJ2-7, so the J call may be wrong. This CDR3 is built from 13 residues. Germline-derived CDR1 and CDR2 are GTSNPN and SVGIG (reference sequence). This chain's CDR3 is CAWSVQAGLEQYF. The CDR3 region has the DNA TGTGCCTGGAGTGTACAGGCTGGCCTCGAGCAGTACTTC.

The V gene is TRBV5-6, the J gene TRBJ2-5; D is uncertain. The CDR3 is made up of 14 amino acids. Trimming removed 0 bases from V and 4 bases from J, with 10 bases in between. The V gene's germline CDR1 is SGHDT and CDR2 YYEEEE. CDR3 nucleotides: TGTGCCAGCAGCTTGGGCACGCCGGGAGAGACCCAGTACTTC. Translation: CASSLGTPGETQYF.

This chain connects TRBV19 to TRBJ2-7; 7 bases map to TRBD1. The germline V gene has CDR1 LNHDA and CDR2 SQIVND (reference sequence). V shed 4 bases and J 5 bases; nucleotides not matched to a gene: 8. The CDR3 sequence is 14 residues long. In nucleotides, the CDR3 is TGTGCCAGTAGTAGGCGACAGGGAACTGACGAGCAGTACTTC. Encoded protein: CASSRRQGTDEQYF.

The chain uses TRBV7-8 and TRBJ1-2; D gene unclear. There are 13 residues in the CDR3. Germline V CDR1 and CDR2: SGHVS, FQNEAQ. V shed 5 bases and J shed 8 bases, with 15 bases lying between them. Written as DNA, the CDR3 is TGTGCCAGCAGCGCTGGGGAGGGAGGAGGCTACACCTTC. Translation gives CASSAGEGGGYTF. Filled out from reference TRBV7-8 and TRBJ1-2, the complete variable domain reads GAGVSQSPRYKVAKRGQDVALRCDPISGHVSLFWYQQALGQGPEFLTYFQNEAQLDKSGLPSDRFFAERPEGSVSTLKIQRTQQEDSAVYLCASSAGEGGGYTFGSGTRLTVV.

The gene calls are TRBV7-9 and TRBJ1-4; TRBD1 matches 11 bases. The CDR3 spans 18 residues. V shed 5 bases and J 6 bases; nucleotides not matched to a gene: 14. CDR1 is SEHNR, CDR2 FQNEAQ, per germline (reference sequence). CDR3 region: CASSHRDGQGAKDEKLFF. The CDR3 DNA is TGTGCCAGCAGCCATCGGGACGGACAGGGGGCCAAGGATGAAAAACTGTTTTTT.

The rearrangement links TRBV30 to TRBJ1-3; D not certain. CDR3 length equals 13 residues. V lost 4 bases and J lost 1, with 8 bases in between. CDR1 is GTSNPN, CDR2 SVGIG, per germline (reference sequence). CDR3 amino acids: CAWNLGSGNTIYF. The CDR3 nucleotides read TGTGCCTGGAATCTCGGGTCTGGAAACACCATATATTTT.

The rearrangement joins TRBV5-1 to TRBJ2-5; 14 nucleotides align to TRBD2. CDR3 length: 17 residues. V dropped 0 bases and J dropped 4; count of bases not matched to a gene: 5. CDR1 is SGHRS and CDR2 is YFSETQ in the germline V gene. The CDR3 DNA reads as TGCGCCAGCAGCTTGGGAGGGACTAGCGGGAGTTTAGAGACCCAGTACTTC. As protein: CASSLGGTSGSLETQYF. The full variable domain, in which reference TRBV5-1 and TRBJ2-5 provide the parts outside the CDR3, is KAGVTQTPRYLIKTRGQQVTLSCSPISGHRSVSWYQQTPGQGLQFLFEYFSETQRNKGNFPGRFSGRQFSNSRSEMNVSTLELGDSALYLCASSLGGTSGSLETQYFGPGTRLLVL.

This chain connects TRBV29-1 to TRBJ2-5, with TRBD2 matching 8 bases. The DNA end favors TRBJ2-7, so the J call may be wrong. CDR1 is SQVTM, CDR2 ANQGSEA, per germline. The CDR3 has 14 amino acids. DNA of the CDR3: TGCAGCGCCCCCGGCGGGACTAGTCGGTACGAGCAGTACTTC. Translation gives CSAPGGTSRYEQYF.

This sequence joins TRBV29-1 and TRBJ2-3; D gene ambiguous. CDR1 SQVTM and CDR2 ANQGSEA come from the germline V gene. Trimming pared 4 bases from V and 0 bases from J, leaving 14 bases between. This CDR3 has 15 residues. CDR3: CSVGGIRSSTDTQYF. The CDR3 coding sequence is TGCAGCGTTGGCGGTATAAGATCTAGCACAGATACGCAGTATTTT.

The chain carries TRBV5-6 and TRBJ1-1; 8 bases fit TRBD1. The CDR3 is 17 amino acids. Trimming at V came to 1 base and at J to 2 bases, leaving 10 bases not matched to a gene. CDR1 is SGHDT and CDR2 is YYEEEE in the germline V gene. CDR3 amino acids: CASSLSGQGFANTEAFF. The CDR3 region has the DNA TGTGCCAGCAGCTTGTCAGGACAGGGTTTTGCTAACACTGAAGCTTTCTTT.

The chain couples TRBV21-1 to TRBJ2-1; TRBD1, the table's D call, was not compared with the DNA. TRBV21-1 represents a pseudogene. This CDR3 has 10 residues. CDR3 nucleotide sequence: TGTGCCAGCAGCACCAGGGAGCAGTTCTTC. It is translated as CASSTREQFF.

V is TRBV6-1 and J is TRBJ1-4; unclear D gene. This CDR3 contains 13 residues. Germline CDR1 and CDR2: MNHNS and SASEGT. V lost 6 bases, J lost 1 base, and 6 bases lay in between. The CDR3 nucleotides read TGTGCCAGCAGGAGGAAAACTAATGAAAAACTGTTTTTT. Encoded protein: CASRRKTNEKLFF.

CDR3 protein: CASSMTGVNTEAFF. The CDR3 DNA reads TGTGCCAGCAGCATGACAGGGGTGAACACTGAAGCTTTCTTT. The rearrangement uses TRBV11-2 and TRBJ1-1; 8 bases agree with TRBD1. From germline, CDR1 is SGHAT and CDR2 FQNNGV. The CDR3 extends over 14 amino acids. The V gene end was trimmed by 5 bases and the J gene end by 0 bases; junction bases not matched to a gene: 2.

The CDR3: CASNSGRVNTGELFF. The CDR3 bases are TGTGCCAGCAATAGCGGGAGGGTGAACACCGGGGAGCTGTTTTTT. The chain employs TRBV2 and TRBJ2-2; TRBD2 matches at 11 bases. The V gene's germline CDR1 is SNHLY and CDR2 FYNNEI. This CDR3 spans 15 amino acids. V gave up 7 bases and J gave up 1 base; unmatched junction bases: 2.

The chain has TRBV19 and TRBJ1-1; TRBD1 is a possible D gene (5 bases). The CDR3 is made up of 15 amino acids. With 6 bases removed from V and 6 bases from J, the gap between germline ends came to 20 bases. CDR1 and CDR2 from the germline V gene are LNHDA and SQIVND (reference sequence). CDR3 region: CASSNVAGIASEAFF. The CDR3 coding sequence is TGTGCCAGTAGCAATGTGGCAGGGATCGCGTCTGAAGCTTTCTTT.

The chain has TRBV29-1 and TRBJ2-3; D is unresolved. Trimming pared 4 bases from V and 0 bases from J, leaving 5 bases between. Germline V gene sequence: CDR1 SQVTM, CDR2 ANQGSEA. This CDR3 is 12 amino acids long. CDR3 residues: CSVAVSTDTQYF. Here the CDR3 DNA reads TGCAGCGTTGCGGTGAGCACAGATACGCAGTATTTT.

V usage is TRBV2 and J usage is TRBJ1-2, with 7 bases aligning to TRBD1. V trimming: 1 base; J trimming: 2 bases; junction bases outside the gene matches: 4. Germline CDR1 reads SNHLY; CDR2 reads FYNNEI. The CDR3 has 15 amino acids. CDR3 protein: CASSEGVDRNYGYTF. The DNA of the CDR3 is TGTGCCAGCAGTGAAGGTGTGGACAGGAACTATGGCTACACCTTC.

This chain connects TRBV18 to TRBJ1-1; 9 bases align to TRBD1. J lost 6 bases, V lost 2 bases, and 16 bases had no gene match. CDR1 is KGHSH, CDR2 LQKENI, per germline. CDR3 length: 18 residues. The CDR3 region is CASSPRTGTGLQWAEAFF. Here the CDR3 DNA reads TGTGCCAGCTCACCAAGGACCGGGACAGGGCTCCAATGGGCTGAAGCTTTCTTT.

V usage is TRBV4-2 and J usage is TRBJ2-7; TRBD2 aligns across 7 bases. After removal of 0 bases from V and 3 bases from J, the junction contained 5 bases not matched to a gene. CDR1 and CDR2 from the germline V gene are LGHNA and YNFKEQ. The length of the CDR3 is 15 residues. This CDR3 is CASSQDPRGDYEQYF. In DNA, the CDR3 is TGTGCCAGCAGCCAAGATCCCCGGGGGGACTACGAGCAGTACTTC.

The rearrangement links TRBV6-5 to TRBJ1-4; D gene ambiguous. The germline V and J ends were trimmed by 6 bases and 8 bases, with 16 bases remaining between them. This CDR3 comprises 14 residues. CDR1 MNHEY and CDR2 SVGAGI come from the germline V gene. The CDR3 DNA follows: TGTGCCAGCAGCTTCGACCCCGGGAGGGAAAAACTGTTTTTT. Residues: CASSFDPGREKLFF.

V and J are TRBV7-8 and TRBJ2-5, with 15 bases that match TRBD2. With 4 bases clipped from V and 4 bases from J, the junction kept 4 bases outside the gene matches. The CDR3 covers 16 residues. Germline V gives CDR1 SGHVS, CDR2 FQNEAQ. The CDR3 region is CASSSWTSGRGETQYF. The CDR3 coding sequence is TGTGCCAGCAGCTCCTGGACTAGCGGGAGGGGAGAGACCCAGTACTTC.

The rearrangement links TRBV15 to TRBJ2-3; 7 bases are shared with TRBD2. Per germline, CDR1 LNHNV and CDR2 YYDKDF (reference sequence). Trimming took 0 bases from V and 8 from J; bases not matched to a gene: 2. The CDR3 has 13 residues. The CDR3, as DNA: TGTGCCACCAGCAGAGATACGGGGGGTACGCAGTATTTT. Residues: CATSRDTGGTQYF. Looking up the rest from reference TRBV15 and TRBJ2-3 gives the full variable domain: DAMVIQNPRYQVTQFGKPVTLSCSQTLNHNVMYWYQQKSSQAPKLLFHYYDKDFNNEADTPDNFQSRRPNTSFCFLDIRSPGLGDTAMYLCATSRDTGGTQYFGPGTRLTVL.

The rearrangement joins TRBV2 to TRBJ1-2; D is undetermined. The germline V and J ends were trimmed by 2 bases and 8 bases, with 9 bases remaining between them. CDR3 length: 12 amino acids. Germline CDR1 reads SNHLY; CDR2 reads FYNNEI. CDR3 sequence reads: CASSEQARGYTF. The CDR3, as DNA: TGTGCCAGCAGTGAACAGGCCAGGGGCTACACCTTC.

This chain links TRBV5-1 with TRBJ2-3; no definite D call. Trimming cost V 4 bases and J 4 bases, with 4 bases left between them. This CDR3 contains 11 residues. Germline CDR1 and CDR2: SGHRS and YFSETQ. CDR3 region: CASSISDTQYF. The CDR3 DNA reads as TGCGCCAGCAGCATCTCAGATACGCAGTATTTT. The whole variable domain, filled in from reference TRBV5-1 and TRBJ2-3, reads KAGVTQTPRYLIKTRGQQVTLSCSPISGHRSVSWYQQTPGQGLQFLFEYFSETQRNKGNFPGRFSGRQFSNSRSEMNVSTLELGDSALYLCASSISDTQYFGPGTRLTVL.

The chain joins TRBV30 to TRBJ1-3, with D uncertain. This CDR3 has 12 residues. Per germline, CDR1 GTSNPN and CDR2 SVGIG (reference sequence). V was trimmed by 4 bases and J by 4 bases, leaving 8 bases between them. CDR3 bases: TGTGCCTGGACGGCACAGGGAAACACCATATATTTT. This translates into CAWTAQGNTIYF. Based on the CDR3 plus reference TRBV30 and TRBJ1-3, the full variable domain is SQTIHQWPATLVQPVGSPLSLECTVEGTSNPNLYWYRQAAGRGLQLLFYSVGIGQISSEVPQNLSASRPQDRQFILSSKKLLLSDSGFYLCAWTAQGNTIYFGEGSWLTVV.

The CDR3 is CASSPQGGNTEAFF. The CDR3 DNA is TGCGCCAGCAGCCCCCAGGGGGGGAACACTGAAGCTTTCTTT. The rearrangement uses TRBV5-1 and TRBJ1-1; 7 bases are shared with TRBD1. V shed 4 bases, J shed 1 base, and the junction held 4 bases outside the gene matches. Germline loops: CDR1 SGHRS, CDR2 YFSETQ. This CDR3 has 14 residues.

CDR3 amino acids: CASAQGWDYGYTF. The CDR3 DNA reads TGTGCCAGTGCACAGGGATGGGACTATGGCTACACCTTC. The V call is TRBV6-6, the J call TRBJ1-2, with D maybe TRBD1 (6 bases). Germline assignment: CDR1 MNHNY and CDR2 SVGAGI (reference sequence). V lost 9 bases, J lost 3 bases, and 14 bases lay in between. The CDR3 sequence is 13 residues long.

The chain carries TRBV5-8 and TRBJ1-5; possible D gene TRBD1, 6 bases. Germline V gene lookup returns CDR1 SGHTS and CDR2 YDEGEE. The CDR3 runs 15 residues. Trimming took off 3 bases at V and 3 bases at J, with 13 bases between the two ends. CDR3 protein: CASSSGVGANQPQHF. Here the CDR3 DNA reads TGTGCCAGCAGCTCAGGGGTCGGCGCCAATCAGCCCCAGCATTTT.